Below, one TCR beta chain is given with its context. Its target is not known. Since all of the isolated RNA was reverse transcribed, expressed TCRB transcripts were what got sequenced. Generated by immunoSEQ multiplex PCR, the TCRdb table keeps only in-frame clones and is missing some. The table lists roughly 280,000 clones, around 22% of them singletons, with roughly 0.013% in the top ten. The data originate from a study of beta chain features in type 1 diabetes. Broader study findings: Shortening of TCRB CDR3s, moderate but significant, appeared in all four CD4+ subsets of Type 1 diabetes patients.

This CDR3 contains 15 residues. V lost 6 bases and J lost 2; bases outside the gene matches: 6. Per the germline V gene, CDR1 is SNHLY and CDR2 is FYNNEI. V usage is TRBV2 and J usage is TRBJ2-1; 8 bases fit TRBD1. The sequence came from a woman aged 25 to 39 with type 1 diabetes. The sample comprised naive CD4+ T cells from blood. CDR3 in amino acids: CASSADRGTYNEQFF. The CDR3 DNA reads as TGTGCCAGCAGCGCCGACAGGGGCACCTACAATGAGCAGTTCTTC.